This is a list of T cell receptor beta chains from one sample in a study of shared clonotypes between healthy human individuals. TCRdb's copy holds only in-frame clones and misses some; the assay was immunoSEQ multiplex PCR. Here the sample spans 550,000 to 750,000 clones, over 95% being singletons. The sequenced material came from naive CD8+ T cells sorted from blood. The receptor set was obtained from a woman aged 25 to 45 in good health. The CDR3 runs from the conserved cysteine through the conserved F or W. The D gene is left open where the match is weak. For some rows the clone size is stated as once, few or many, or as a class when expanded; others skip it.

clone size	D gene	V gene	J gene	CDR3 protein	CDR3 DNA
-	-	TRBV13	TRBJ2-3	CASSLGGAHDTDTQYF	TGTGCCAGCAGCTTAGGAGGGGCGCACGACACAGATACGCAGTATTTT
-	TRBD1	TRBV4-1	TRBJ1-2	CASSQGPPGGPSGYTF	TGCGCCAGCAGCCAAGGCCCGCCAGGGGGTCCGTCGGGCTACACCTTC
-	-	TRBV19	TRBJ1-6	CASGLGGDYNSPLHF	TGTGCCAGCGGCCTCGGGGGGGACTATAATTCACCCCTCCACTTT
-	TRBD2	TRBV4-1	TRBJ2-5	CASSQPPLAGVETQYF	TGCGCCAGCAGCCAACCCCCCTTAGCGGGAGTTGAGACCCAGTACTTC
-	TRBD2	TRBV13	TRBJ2-7	CASSFRGLASDEQYF	TGTGCCAGCAGCTTCAGGGGACTAGCGAGCGACGAGCAGTACTTC
-	-	TRBV5-4	TRBJ2-5	CASSLGGEETQYF	TGTGCCAGCAGCTTGGGTGGGGAAGAGACCCAGTACTTC
once	TRBD2	TRBV11-3	TRBJ2-3	CASSSGTSGGFKYF	TGTGCCAGCAGCTCGGGGACTAGCGGGGGATTTAAGTATTTT
-	TRBD2	TRBV7-9	TRBJ2-1	CASTPPEGKRESNGEQFF	TGTGCCAGCACGCCCCCCGAGGGGAAGCGGGAGTCGAACGGTGAGCAGTTCTTC
-	-	TRBV28	TRBJ2-1	CASSLRAAGTGQFF	TGTGCCAGCAGTTTAAGGGCAGCCGGTACAGGGCAGTTCTTC
-	-	TRBV5-4	TRBJ1-4	CASSPGTDNEKLFF	TGTGCCAGCAGTCCCGGGACGGATAATGAAAAACTGTTTTTT
-	TRBD1	TRBV7-9	TRBJ1-1	CASRKATGSVNTEAFF	TGTGCCAGCAGGAAAGCGACAGGGTCGGTGAACACTGAAGCTTTCTTT
-	-	TRBV9	TRBJ2-3	CASSPHRVFKDTQYF	TGTGCCAGCAGCCCGCACAGGGTATTTAAGGATACGCAGTATTTT
-	-	TRBV28	TRBJ2-1	CASSLGSEQFF	TGTGCCAGCAGTTTAGGGTCAGAGCAGTTCTTC
-	-	TRBV2	TRBJ2-5	CASLPSWRETQYF	TGTGCCAGCCTCCCTTCGTGGCGGGAGACCCAGTACTTC
-	TRBD1	TRBV13	TRBJ1-2	CASSATGGDYGYTF	TGTGCCAGCAGCGCGACAGGGGGCGACTATGGCTACACCTTC
-	-	TRBV5-6	TRBJ1-2	CASSLEVGQGGYTF	TGTGCCAGCAGCTTGGAAGTGGGGCAGGGTGGCTACACCTTC
-	-	TRBV5-1	TRBJ2-7	CASSLAVAYEQYF	TGCGCCAGCAGCTTAGCGGTTGCCTACGAGCAGTACTTC
-	TRBD2	TRBV6-1	TRBJ2-1	CALLTGGHEQFF	TGTGCCCTACTTACGGGAGGACATGAGCAGTTCTTC
-	TRBD1	TRBV2	TRBJ2-3	CASRRTGSPDTQYF	TGTGCCAGCAGACGGACAGGGAGCCCAGATACGCAGTATTTT
-	-	TRBV28	TRBJ2-1	CASTSSSSYNEQFF	TGTGCCAGCACATCGTCGAGCTCCTACAATGAGCAGTTCTTC
-	TRBD2	TRBV28	TRBJ2-7	CASRLAGETYEQYF	TGTGCCAGCAGGCTAGCGGGAGAGACCTACGAGCAGTACTTC
-	-	TRBV27	TRBJ1-3	CASSFWDGSGNTIYF	TGTGCCAGCAGTTTCTGGGACGGCTCTGGAAACACCATATATTTT
-	TRBD1	TRBV7-9	TRBJ2-7	CASSPRQGIYEQYF	TGTGCCAGCAGCCCAAGACAGGGCATCTACGAGCAGTACTTC
-	-	TRBV28	TRBJ2-7	CASSLDRGASGVTYEQYF	TGTGCCAGCAGTTTAGACAGGGGGGCTAGCGGGGTAACCTACGAGCAGTACTTC
-	TRBD1	TRBV19	TRBJ2-7	CASSFGRGYEQYF	TGTGCCAGTAGTTTCGGCAGGGGGTACGAGCAGTACTTC
-	-	TRBV7-5	TRBJ2-7	CVRTPLLGFSSYEQYF	TGTGTCAGAACGCCCCTTCTAGGCTTTAGCTCCTACGAGCAGTACTTC
-	TRBD2	TRBV5-4	TRBJ2-7	CASSGRLAGNSYEQYF	TGTGCCAGCAGCGGCAGACTAGCGGGGAACTCCTACGAGCAGTACTTC
-	TRBD1	TRBV27	TRBJ2-3	CASSLGTGNTQYF	TGTGCCAGCAGTTTAGGGACAGGGAATACGCAGTATTTT
-	-	TRBV7-9	TRBJ2-3	CASSPAGVGTDTQYF	TGTGCCAGCAGCCCAGCTGGGGTCGGCACAGATACGCAGTATTTT